This T cell receptor (beta chain) was documented in a study of radiation and T cells in renal cell carcinoma. Germline CDR1 reads ENHRY; CDR2 reads SYGVKD. V gave up 4 bases and J gave up 0 bases, with 10 bases separating them. The CDR3 spans 15 residues. The method was immunoSEQ multiplex PCR; TCRdb's version includes in-frame clones alone and lacks a portion of them. Here the sample spans roughly 130,000 clones, approximately 78% being singletons. The time point was: blood 2 weeks post-SBRT. Treatment: 15 Gy SBRT to primary tumor, nephrectomy 4 weeks later. The clonotype originates from an older woman with renal cell carcinoma. The V and J genes are TRBV10-3 and TRBJ1-3; tentative D call: TRBD1 (6 bases). Source: blood, taken from a patient whose treatment included radiotherapy and nephrectomy. The CDR3 spells CAISGGQSSGNTIYF. As DNA, the CDR3 is TGTGCCATCAGTGGTGGACAGAGCTCTGGAAACACCATATATTTT.